This entry lists 28 T cell receptor beta chains sequenced from one sample in a study of spatial heterogeneity in lung cancer. MiXCR, run by TCRdb on the 5' RACE reads, gives a single entry per CDR3 protein. The data contain 8,500 to 10,000 distinct CDR3 sequences, nearly 4% of them seen just once; the ten biggest clones take up roughly 20%. As for time point: blood taken at disease recurrence. No cells were sorted before sequencing. The whole RNA sequenced was extracted from tumor, nontumor lung or frozen PBMC. Sequences were derived from PBMCs, sampled at recurrence. Source of these receptors: a female donor with early-stage non-small cell lung cancer.

This clonotype showed up many times. A library made for alpha chains picked up this beta chain off target, so its size means little. The chain recombines TRBV28 with TRBJ2-4; perhaps TRBD2 as D (5 bases). Trimming stripped 8 bases from V and 2 bases from J, with 10 bases between. Germline loops: CDR1 MDHEN, CDR2 SYDVKM. The CDR3 runs 13 residues. The CDR3 spells CASEGVPKNIQYF. CDR3 coding DNA: TGTGCCAGCGAGGGTGTTCCCAAAAACATTCAGTACTTC.

This clonotype showed up many times. A library prepared for alpha chains yielded this beta chain as an off-target read; its size is of little meaning. V gene TRBV7-3 combines with J gene TRBJ2-1; D perhaps matches TRBD1 (6 bases). CDR3 length: 16 amino acids. Trimming took 5 bases from V and 8 from J, leaving 22 bases between them. Germline CDR1 and CDR2: SGHTA and FQGTGA. In DNA, the CDR3 is TGTGCCAGCAGCCCGAAGTCCGGCTCAGGGGCTCATGAGCAGTTCTTC. Protein sequence: CASSPKSGSGAHEQFF. The variable domain in full, with the rest retrieved from reference TRBV7-3 and TRBJ2-1, is GAGVSQTPSNKVTEKGKYVELRCDPISGHTALYWYRQSLGQGPEFLIYFQGTGAADDSGLPNDRFFAVRPEGSVSTLKIQRTERGDSAVYLCASSPKSGSGAHEQFFGPGTRLTVL.

This clonotype showed up just a few times. Since the library was made to target alpha chains, this beta chain is a stray read and its abundance is not meaningful. The J gene is TRBJ2-7, the V gene TRBV5-1; possibly TRBD1 for D (6 bases). CDR3 length: 15 residues. The V and J ends lost 4 bases and 2 bases respectively, with 16 bases between them. Germline CDR1 and CDR2: SGHRS and YFSETQ. The CDR3 reads CASSQIVQGTYEQYF. The DNA of the CDR3 is TGCGCCAGCAGCCAGATCGTTCAGGGGACCTACGAGCAGTACTTC.

By share, this clonotype ranks as medium-sized. Being off target in a library aimed at alpha chains, this beta chain has a size of little meaning. This chain joins TRBV28 and TRBJ2-2; no firm D call. This CDR3 has 14 residues. Germline V lookup: CDR1 MDHEN, CDR2 SYDVKM. Trimming removed 2 bases from V and 2 bases from J, with 6 bases in between. The DNA for the CDR3 is TGTGCCAGCAGTTTAGTCGTCAACACCGGGGAGCTGTTTTTT. This encodes CASSLVVNTGELFF. Variable domain in full (rest from reference TRBV28 and TRBJ2-2): DVKVTQSSRYLVKRTGEKVFLECVQDMDHENMFWYRQDPGLGLRLIYFSYDVKMKEKGDIPEGYSVSREKKERFSLILESASTNQTSMYLCASSLVVNTGELFFGEGSRLTVL.

This clonotype appeared many times. This beta chain is an off-target read within a library intended for alpha chains, so its frequency means little. The V and J genes are TRBV20-1 and TRBJ2-3; TRBD1 aligns across 8 bases. Germline loops: CDR1 DFQATT, CDR2 SNEGSKA (reference sequence). The CDR3 is 14 residues long. J gave up 3 bases and V 5 bases, and 7 bases lay outside the gene matches. CDR3 in DNA: TGCAGTGCTCCTCGACAGGGGAGGACAGATACGCAGTATTTT. This gives the protein CSAPRQGRTDTQYF.

This clonotype was counted many times. This beta chain turned up in a library designed for alpha chains; as an off-target read, its abundance says little. The CDR3 sequence is CASSLAAGANEQFF. CDR3 DNA: TGTGCCAGCAGCTTAGCGGCAGGGGCGAATGAGCAGTTCTTC. The chain joins TRBV7-2 to TRBJ2-1, with a tentative D call TRBD1 (6 bases). Germline V gives CDR1 SGHTA, CDR2 FQGNSA. CDR3 length: 14 amino acids. Trimming left V 0 bases short and J 7 bases short, with 10 bases between.

This clonotype was recorded at least ten times. Being off target in a library aimed at alpha chains, this beta chain has a size of little meaning. This chain uses TRBV5-4 with TRBJ2-1, with TRBD1 identical over 12 bases. The CDR3 length is 20 residues. CDR1 and CDR2 from the germline V gene are SGHNT and YYREEE (reference sequence). Germline trimming cut 4 bases from V and 7 bases from J; bases unmatched to any gene: 21. The CDR3 nucleotides are TGTGCCAGCAGCCCGCCCCAGGGACAGGGGGCGAGGATTGGAACTAATGAGCAGTTCTTC. It translates to CASSPPQGQGARIGTNEQFF.

This clonotype occurred many times. Since the library was made to target alpha chains, this beta chain is a stray read and its abundance is not meaningful. The genes are TRBV28 and TRBJ1-6; possible D gene TRBD1, 5 bases. The CDR3 spans 14 residues. Germline loops: CDR1 MDHEN, CDR2 SYDVKM. The V end lost 6 bases, the J end lost 10 bases, and 16 bases lay between the germline ends. Here the CDR3 DNA reads TGTGCCAGCAGCTTGGCAGGGTCCGGCTCACCCCTCCACTTT. This sequence encodes CASSLAGSGSPLHF.

Note on this clonotype: This beta chain appears as a stray read in a library generated for alpha chains; its size is not informative. The rearrangement links TRBV12-3 or TRBV12-4 to TRBJ2-3; D is undetermined. The V end lost 3 bases, the J end lost 5 bases, and 6 bases lay between the germline ends. The CDR3 contains 12 residues. In DNA form, the CDR3 reads TGTGCCAGCAGTTTTTTACAAGATACGCAGTATTTT. Encoded protein: CASSFLQDTQYF.

About this clonotype itself: As an off-target read in a library built for alpha chains, this beta chain has a frequency of little significance. The J gene is TRBJ2-1, the V gene TRBV7-9; TRBD1 matches 9 bases. V was pared by 4 bases and J by 7 bases, with 8 bases of the junction left unmatched. The CDR3 runs 15 residues. Per germline, CDR1 SEHNR and CDR2 FQNEAQ (reference sequence). CDR3 residues: CASSSMDRGGNEQFF. The CDR3 DNA is TGTGCCAGCAGCTCAATGGACAGGGGAGGGAATGAGCAGTTCTTC. Variable domain in full (rest from reference TRBV7-9 and TRBJ2-1): DTGVSQNPRHKITKRGQNVTFRCDPISEHNRLYWYRQTLGQGPEFLTYFQNEAQLEKSRLLSDRFSAERPKGSFSTLEIQRTEQGDSAMYLCASSSMDRGGNEQFFGPGTRLTVL.

This clonotype was recorded many times. Since the library was made to target alpha chains, this beta chain is a stray read and its abundance is not meaningful. This sequence joins TRBV2 and TRBJ2-4; 15 positions agree with TRBD2. V shed 7 bases, J shed 2 bases, and the junction held 9 bases outside the gene matches. Germline CDR1 reads SNHLY; CDR2 reads FYNNEI. This CDR3 is built from 18 residues. Written as DNA, the CDR3 is TGTGCCAGCACAAGGACTAGCGGGGGGGCCGGGTCCAAAAACATTCAGTACTTC. Translated: CASTRTSGGAGSKNIQYF.

Many counts were recorded for this clonotype. Being off target in a library aimed at alpha chains, this beta chain has a size of little meaning. The V call is TRBV18, the J call TRBJ2-1; D is possibly TRBD1 or TRBD2 (6 bases each). CDR1 is KGHSH and CDR2 is LQKENI in the germline V gene. Trimming removed 6 bases at V and 7 bases at J, with 19 bases between. The CDR3 totals 15 residues. The DNA of the CDR3 is TGTGCCAGCTCCTCGGGGGCCCCGAGGGATAATGAGCAGTTCTTC. This sequence encodes CASSSGAPRDNEQFF. The full variable domain, completed using reference TRBV18 and TRBJ2-1, is NAGVMQNPRHLVRRRGQEARLRCSPMKGHSHVYWYRQLPEEGLKFMVYLQKENIIDESGMPKERFSAEFPKEGPSILRIQQVVRGDSAAYFCASSSGAPRDNEQFFGPGTRLTVL.

This clonotype was found many times. This beta chain was picked up by a library intended for alpha chains and is off target, so its count carries little meaning. This chain connects TRBV27 to TRBJ1-2; possibly TRBD1 for D (6 bases). With 5 bases removed from V and 4 bases from J, the gap between germline ends came to 11 bases. Germline loops: CDR1 MNHEY, CDR2 SMNVEV (reference sequence). This CDR3 contains 13 residues. The CDR3 bases are TGTGCCAGCAGTCCGGGACACCTCTATGGCTACACCTTC. This gives the protein CASSPGHLYGYTF.

This clonotype was seen ten or more times. This beta chain appears as a stray read in a library generated for alpha chains; its size is not informative. The chain carries TRBV7-2 and TRBJ2-2; D may match TRBD1 or TRBD2 (5 bases each). Germline assignment: CDR1 SGHTA and CDR2 FQGNSA. The V gene lost 5 bases and the J gene lost 2 bases, with 15 bases spanning the gap. The CDR3 sequence is 16 residues long. The CDR3 bases are TGTGCCAGCAGCCCGATGGGGGTGCCTAACACCGGGGAGCTGTTTTTT. Its protein is CASSPMGVPNTGELFF. Full variable domain (remainder filled in from reference TRBV7-2 and TRBJ2-2): GAGVSQSPSNKVTEKGKDVELRCDPISGHTALYWYRQSLGQGLEFLIYFQGNSAPDKSGLPSDRFSAERTGGSVSTLTIQRTQQEDSAVYLCASSPMGVPNTGELFFGEGSRLTVL.

This clonotype was counted many times. Found in a library prepared for alpha chains, this beta chain is an off-target read, and its abundance has little meaning. The J gene is TRBJ2-1, the V gene TRBV19; D gene ambiguous. Trimming shortened V by 5 bases and J by 3 bases, and 11 bases separated the two germline ends. The CDR3 length is 14 residues. Germline V gives CDR1 LNHDA, CDR2 SQIVND (reference sequence). The CDR3 is CASSPFDIYNEQFF. The DNA for the CDR3 is TGTGCCAGTAGTCCTTTTGATATCTACAATGAGCAGTTCTTC.

In its sample, this clonotype was seen many times. As an off-target read in a library built for alpha chains, this beta chain has a frequency of little significance. DNA for the CDR3: TGTGCCAGCAGCGTTACTCCGAACACCGGGGAGCTGTTTTTT. This sequence encodes CASSVTPNTGELFF. The rearrangement uses TRBV9 and TRBJ2-2, with D hard to call. Trimming shortened V by 2 bases and J by 0 bases, and 5 bases separated the two germline ends. Germline lookup yields CDR1 SGDLS and CDR2 YYNGEE. The CDR3 totals 14 residues.

This clonotype has ten or more counts. This beta chain is an unintended read in a library built for alpha chains; its size means little. This chain connects TRBV14 to TRBJ2-3, with 9 bases aligning to TRBD1. The ends lost 4 bases at V and 8 bases at J; junction bases unmatched: 10. The germline V gene encodes CDR1 SGHDN and CDR2 FVKESK. The CDR3 has 15 amino acids. CDR3 DNA sequence: TGTGCCAGCAGCCTTGGACAGGGGCTTGCAGGTACGCAGTATTTT. Residues: CASSLGQGLAGTQYF.

This clonotype appeared many times. The library was designed around alpha chains, so this beta chain is a stray read whose abundance carries little weight. The gene calls are TRBV7-6 and TRBJ2-7; D call uncertain. Germline values: CDR1 SGHVS, CDR2 FNYEAQ. There are 13 residues in the CDR3. Trimming shortened V by 1 base and J by 3 bases, and 7 bases separated the two germline ends. CDR3 loop: CASSLGPNYEQYF. The CDR3 coding sequence is TGTGCCAGCAGCTTAGGTCCGAACTACGAGCAGTACTTC. The variable domain in full, with the rest retrieved from reference TRBV7-6 and TRBJ2-7, is GAGVSQSPRYKVTKRGQDVALRCDPISGHVSLYWYRQALGQGPEFLTYFNYEAQQDKSGLPNDRFSAERPEGSISTLTIQRTEQRDSAMYRCASSLGPNYEQYFGPGTRLTVT.

This clonotype was counted ten times or more. As an off-target read in a library built for alpha chains, this beta chain has a frequency of little significance. V gene TRBV6-5 combines with J gene TRBJ1-2, with 8 positions matching TRBD1. Per the germline V gene, CDR1 is MNHEY and CDR2 is SVGAGI. This CDR3 has 13 amino acids. V lost 5 bases and J lost 4; bases outside the gene matches: 3. CDR3 protein: CASSEDRAYGYTF. CDR3 DNA: TGTGCCAGCAGTGAGGACAGGGCCTATGGCTACACCTTC.

Many counts were recorded for this clonotype. Because this beta chain is a stray read in a library intended to capture alpha chains, its abundance should not be given much weight. The chain employs TRBV10-1 and TRBJ1-2; 7 bases agree with TRBD1. The V and J ends lost 6 bases and 1 base, in that order; junction bases with no gene match: 8. CDR1 is WNHNN and CDR2 is SYGVQD in the germline V gene (reference sequence). The length of the CDR3 is 15 residues. Here the CDR3 reads CASSERDRDNYGYTF. In DNA form, the CDR3 reads TGCGCCAGCAGCGAGAGAGACAGGGATAACTATGGCTACACCTTC.

This clonotype was recorded many times. A library made for alpha chains picked up this beta chain off target, so its size means little. V gene TRBV30 combines with J gene TRBJ2-7; D is uncertain. V was pared by 0 bases and J by 1 base, with 13 bases between. The length of the CDR3 is 15 residues. CDR1 and CDR2 from the germline V gene are GTSNPN and SVGIG (reference sequence). The CDR3: CAWSVGRTVSYEQYF. The CDR3 bases are TGTGCCTGGAGTGTAGGAAGGACGGTATCCTACGAGCAGTACTTC.

This clonotype was observed at least ten times. Because this beta chain is a stray read in a library intended to capture alpha chains, its abundance should not be given much weight. J is TRBJ1-5 and V is TRBV18, with 7 bases matching TRBD1. CDR3 length: 15 residues. The ends lost 3 bases at V and 7 bases at J; junction bases unmatched: 9. Germline values: CDR1 KGHSH, CDR2 LQKENI. The CDR3 loop is CASSPLQGQRQPQHF. In DNA form, the CDR3 reads TGTGCCAGCTCACCCCTACAGGGGCAGCGGCAGCCCCAGCATTTT. Looking up the rest from reference TRBV18 and TRBJ1-5 gives the full variable domain: NAGVMQNPRHLVRRRGQEARLRCSPMKGHSHVYWYRQLPEEGLKFMVYLQKENIIDESGMPKERFSAEFPKEGPSILRIQQVVRGDSAAYFCASSPLQGQRQPQHFGDGTRLSIL.

In this sample, this clonotype turned up many times. This beta chain lies outside the target of a library built for alpha chains; its clone size means little. The J gene is TRBJ1-2, the V gene TRBV5-8; tentatively, D is TRBD1 (5 bases). The CDR3 spans 18 residues. Germline lookup yields CDR1 SGHTS and CDR2 YDEGEE. Between the trimmed V and J ends, which lost 0 bases and 3 bases, there was a span of 21 bases. Here the CDR3 DNA reads TGTGCCAGCAGCTTGGTTAGAGATCGGCCCAGGGATTACTATGGCTACACCTTC. Translating it yields CASSLVRDRPRDYYGYTF.

At least ten counts were recorded for this clonotype. The size of this beta chain means little, since it is a stray read in a library made for alpha chains. This chain connects TRBV4-2 to TRBJ1-1; TRBD1 might be the D (5 bases). Germline CDR1 LGHNA, CDR2 YNFKEQ. Trimming pared 1 base from V and 1 base from J, leaving 7 bases between. The CDR3 loop spans 14 amino acids. The CDR3 loop reads CASSQGDRNTEAFF. In nucleotides, the CDR3 is TGTGCCAGCAGCCAAGGTGACAGGAACACTGAAGCTTTCTTT.

This clonotype was counted many times. The library was built for alpha chains, so this beta chain is an off-target read and its size means little. The V call is TRBV12-3 or TRBV12-4, the J call TRBJ1-2; D uncertain. The CDR3 consists of 16 residues. Trimming pared 3 bases from V and 4 bases from J, leaving 18 bases between. CDR3 coding DNA: TGTGCCAGCAGTTTCGGAGATTGGAGATTCGGCTATGGCTACACCTTC. Translation: CASSFGDWRFGYGYTF.

With regard to this clonotype: This beta chain turned up in a library designed for alpha chains; as an off-target read, its abundance says little. The chain has TRBV6-1 and TRBJ2-2; perhaps TRBD1 as D (6 bases). This CDR3 region has 14 residues. Germline V gene sequence: CDR1 MNHNS, CDR2 SASEGT. V shed 6 bases and J shed 2 bases, with 10 bases lying between them. The CDR3 coding sequence is TGTGCCAGCAGCCCCGGGACAAACACCGGGGAGCTGTTTTTT. The encoded protein is CASSPGTNTGELFF.

By share, this clonotype counts as medium-sized. This beta chain is off target for a library built for alpha chains, so its abundance means little. V is TRBV5-5 and J is TRBJ2-7; D is undetermined. V was shortened by 4 bases and J by 3 bases, with 11 bases between the two germline ends. Germline CDR1 is SGHKS and CDR2 is YYEKEE (reference sequence). The CDR3 sequence is 13 residues long. This chain's CDR3 is CASSRPLGYEQYF. In DNA, the CDR3 is TGTGCCAGCAGCCGGCCTCTAGGCTACGAGCAGTACTTC.

This clonotype was seen at least ten times. The library was designed around alpha chains, so this beta chain is a stray read whose abundance carries little weight. The chain combines TRBV2 with TRBJ2-4; D is perhaps TRBD1 or TRBD2 (5 bases each). There are 16 residues in the CDR3. Germline-derived CDR1 and CDR2 are SNHLY and FYNNEI. Trimming stripped 3 bases from V and 7 bases from J, with 19 bases between. The CDR3 spells CASSDGWDLNSNIQYF. DNA of the CDR3: TGTGCCAGCAGTGACGGTTGGGACCTGAACAGTAACATTCAGTACTTC. Full variable domain (rest looked up from reference TRBV2 and TRBJ2-4): EPEVTQTPSHQVTQMGQEVILRCVPISNHLYFYWYRQILGQKVEFLVSFYNNEISEKSEIFDDQFSVERPDGSNFTLKIRSTKLEDSAMYFCASSDGWDLNSNIQYFGAGTRLSVL.